The 17 T cell receptor beta chains reported below all come from one sample, sequenced in a study of blood T cell repertoires in COVID-19. Profiled with immunoSEQ multiplex PCR; TCRdb holds only in-frame clones, not every one. The data contain fewer than 700,000 clones, around nine tenths of them singletons. The sample comprised peripheral blood. These receptors originate from a woman in her fifties or sixties with COVID-19, enrolled during active disease.

The gene calls are TRBV19 and TRBJ1-2; D is undetermined. Trimming removed 3 bases from V and 3 bases from J, with 26 bases in between. Germline assignment: CDR1 LNHDA and CDR2 SQIVND (reference sequence). CDR3 length equals 19 residues. The CDR3 sequence is CASSIRVRQLGTLDYGYTF. The CDR3, as DNA: TGTGCCAGTAGTATTAGAGTCCGGCAGCTAGGTACCCTGGACTATGGCTACACCTTC. Based on the CDR3 plus reference TRBV19 and TRBJ1-2, the full variable domain is DGGITQSPKYLFRKEGQNVTLSCEQNLNHDAMYWYRQDPGQGLRLIYYSQIVNDFQKGDIAEGYSVSREKKESFPLTVTSAQKNPTAFYLCASSIRVRQLGTLDYGYTFGSGTRLTVV.

V and J are TRBV15 and TRBJ1-2; D possibly corresponds to TRBD1 (6 bases). The V end lost 4 bases, the J end lost 7 bases, and 10 bases lay between the germline ends. This CDR3 has 12 residues. Per the germline V gene, CDR1 is LNHNV and CDR2 is YYDKDF (reference sequence). The CDR3 bases are TGTGCCACCAGCACAGGGGTGGTTGGCTACACCTTC. Residues: CATSTGVVGYTF.

The chain carries TRBV19 and TRBJ2-4, with D maybe TRBD2 (7 bases). The CDR3 is 18 amino acids. Germline V gene sequence: CDR1 LNHDA, CDR2 SQIVND (reference sequence). With 4 bases removed from V and 3 bases from J, the gap between germline ends came to 22 bases. The CDR3 here is CASSRRGGGVKVKNIQYF. The CDR3 DNA reads as TGTGCCAGTAGTAGGAGGGGGGGTGGAGTTAAGGTCAAAAACATTCAGTACTTC. Together with reference TRBV19 and TRBJ2-4, the CDR3 gives the full variable domain: DGGITQSPKYLFRKEGQNVTLSCEQNLNHDAMYWYRQDPGQGLRLIYYSQIVNDFQKGDIAEGYSVSREKKESFPLTVTSAQKNPTAFYLCASSRRGGGVKVKNIQYFGAGTRLSVL.

V is TRBV2 and J is TRBJ2-1; the D gene is possibly TRBD1 (6 bases). V lost 5 bases to trimming and J lost 0 bases, with 11 bases between them. The V gene's germline CDR1 is SNHLY and CDR2 FYNNEI. This CDR3 comprises 15 residues. Written as DNA, the CDR3 is TGTGCCAGCAGTCCCCGAGGGGGCTCCTACAATGAGCAGTTCTTC. This encodes CASSPRGGSYNEQFF.

The chain recombines TRBV4-1 with TRBJ2-3, with 12 positions matching TRBD2. Looked up from germline, CDR1 is MGHRA and CDR2 is YSYEKL. This CDR3 has 17 residues. V gave up 4 bases and J gave up 2 bases; unmatched junction bases: 7. The CDR3 sequence is CASSRRTSGAVTDTQYF. The CDR3 DNA reads as TGCGCCAGCAGCCGCAGGACTAGCGGGGCCGTCACAGATACGCAGTATTTT.

The rearrangement joins TRBV4-1 to TRBJ1-1; D remains unclear. The germline V and J ends were trimmed by 1 base and 11 bases, with 20 bases remaining between them. Germline V gene lookup returns CDR1 MGHRA and CDR2 YSYEKL. The CDR3 runs 15 residues. The chain's CDR3 is CASSQGMRDPYGAFF. The CDR3 nucleotides are TGCGCCAGCAGCCAAGGCATGAGGGATCCCTATGGGGCTTTCTTT.

This chain connects TRBV4-1 to TRBJ1-5, with a possible D match to TRBD1 (6 bases). This CDR3 spans 17 amino acids. V dropped 8 bases and J dropped 0 bases, with 20 bases sitting between them. Germline CDR1 is MGHRA and CDR2 is YSYEKL. CDR3 region: CASSHGVTGFSNQPQHF. The CDR3 DNA reads TGCGCCAGCTCTCATGGGGTGACAGGTTTTAGCAATCAGCCCCAGCATTTT.

V gene TRBV13 combines with J gene TRBJ1-6, with 9 nucleotides matching TRBD1. Germline V gives CDR1 PRHDT, CDR2 FYEKMQ (reference sequence). The V and J ends lost 4 bases and 7 bases, in that order; junction bases with no gene match: 5. The CDR3 extends over 15 amino acids. CDR3 nucleotides: TGTGCCAGCAGCTCGGGACAGGGAGGGAATTCACCCCTCCACTTT. It yields the protein CASSSGQGGNSPLHF.

The rearrangement uses TRBV7-7 and TRBJ2-1; 7 bases are a match to TRBD1. The V segment lost 4 bases and the J segment 6 bases; nucleotides outside the gene matches: 6. Germline loops: CDR1 SSHAT, CDR2 FNYEAQ (reference sequence). This CDR3 is 14 amino acids long. The CDR3 region is CASSSDRAPNEQFF. The CDR3 nucleotides read TGTGCCAGCAGCTCCGACAGGGCCCCCAATGAGCAGTTCTTC.

This clone turned up a few times. The chain recombines TRBV18 with TRBJ1-2, with TRBD1 matching 9 bases. After removal of 4 bases from V and 2 bases from J, the junction contained 11 bases not matched to a gene. This CDR3 has 17 amino acids. In germline, CDR1 is KGHSH, CDR2 LQKENI. The CDR3 coding sequence is TGTGCCAGCTCACGACTCCCGGGACAGGGTCCCAACTATGGCTACACCTTC. Protein sequence: CASSRLPGQGPNYGYTF.

V and J are TRBV9 and TRBJ1-2, with D perhaps matching TRBD1 (5 bases). This CDR3 contains 17 residues. V dropped 3 bases and J dropped 2 bases, with 20 bases sitting between them. Germline loops: CDR1 SGDLS, CDR2 YYNGEE. The CDR3 DNA sequence: TGTGCCAGCAGCGGGCCGGAGGGGAACCGACCCAACTATGGCTACACCTTC. Encoded protein: CASSGPEGNRPNYGYTF.

This sequence joins TRBV19 and TRBJ1-5; 7 bases match TRBD1. Germline CDR1 is LNHDA and CDR2 is SQIVND (reference sequence). J gave up 4 bases and V 8 bases, and 14 bases lay outside the gene matches. CDR3 length: 16 residues. CDR3 in amino acids: CASSTLGQVKNQPQHF. In DNA, the CDR3 is TGTGCCAGTTCGACCCTCGGACAGGTGAAAAATCAGCCCCAGCATTTT.

The V call is TRBV7-9, the J call TRBJ1-1, with D uncertain. Germline V gene lookup returns CDR1 SEHNR and CDR2 FQNEAQ (reference sequence). V shed 8 bases and J shed 1 base, with 14 bases lying between them. This CDR3 contains 14 residues. CDR3 residues: CASFFEGRNTEAFF. CDR3 nucleotide sequence: TGTGCCAGCTTCTTTGAGGGAAGGAACACTGAAGCTTTCTTT.

The chain carries TRBV6-5 and TRBJ1-2; D unclear. V was pared by 6 bases and J by 5 bases, with 16 bases between. CDR3 length: 14 amino acids. Germline assignment: CDR1 MNHEY and CDR2 SVGAGI. CDR3 region: CASRHKAALYGYTF. In DNA, the CDR3 is TGTGCCAGCAGACATAAAGCGGCACTTTATGGCTACACCTTC.

V and J are TRBV28 and TRBJ1-6; no clear D gene. The V gene lost 6 bases and the J gene lost 7 bases, with 10 bases spanning the gap. Per the germline V gene, CDR1 is MDHEN and CDR2 is SYDVKM. CDR3 size: 13 residues. The CDR3, as DNA: TGTGCCAGCAGCGGACGGGGAAATTCACCCCTCCACTTT. Its protein product is CASSGRGNSPLHF. The full variable domain, rest sourced from reference TRBV28 and TRBJ1-6, is DVKVTQSSRYLVKRTGEKVFLECVQDMDHENMFWYRQDPGLGLRLIYFSYDVKMKEKGDIPEGYSVSREKKERFSLILESASTNQTSMYLCASSGRGNSPLHFGNGTRLTVT.

The chain links TRBV27 to TRBJ2-5; no clear D gene. CDR1 is MNHEY and CDR2 is SMNVEV in the germline V gene (reference sequence). Deletions cut 8 bases from V and 4 bases from J, with 8 bases between. CDR3 length equals 11 residues. The CDR3 DNA follows: TGTGCCAGCGTAGCTGGAGAGACCCAGTACTTC. This translates into CASVAGETQYF.

The chain carries TRBV24-1 and TRBJ2-7, with 7 nucleotides matching TRBD1. The CDR3 is 12 residues long. The V gene's germline CDR1 is KGHDR and CDR2 SFDVKD. V lost 1 base and J lost 10; bases outside the gene matches: 3. CDR3 in DNA: TGTGCCACCAGTGATTTTCGACAGGGTCAGTACTTC. As protein: CATSDFRQGQYF.